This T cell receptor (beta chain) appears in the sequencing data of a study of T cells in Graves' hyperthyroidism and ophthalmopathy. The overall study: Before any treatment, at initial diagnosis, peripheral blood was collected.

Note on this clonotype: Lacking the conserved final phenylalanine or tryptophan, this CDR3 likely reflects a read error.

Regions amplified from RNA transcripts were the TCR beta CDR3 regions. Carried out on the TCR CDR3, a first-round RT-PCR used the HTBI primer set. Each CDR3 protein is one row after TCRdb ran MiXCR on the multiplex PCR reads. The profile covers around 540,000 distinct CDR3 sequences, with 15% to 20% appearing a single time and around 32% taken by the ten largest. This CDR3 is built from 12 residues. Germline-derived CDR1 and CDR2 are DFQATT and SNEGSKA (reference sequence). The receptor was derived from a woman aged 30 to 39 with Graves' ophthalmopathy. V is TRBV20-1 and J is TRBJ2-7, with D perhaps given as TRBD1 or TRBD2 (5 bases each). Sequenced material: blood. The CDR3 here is CRTGRGDYEQYS. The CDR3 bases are TGCAGGACCGGGCGAGGGGACTACGAGCAGTACTCC.